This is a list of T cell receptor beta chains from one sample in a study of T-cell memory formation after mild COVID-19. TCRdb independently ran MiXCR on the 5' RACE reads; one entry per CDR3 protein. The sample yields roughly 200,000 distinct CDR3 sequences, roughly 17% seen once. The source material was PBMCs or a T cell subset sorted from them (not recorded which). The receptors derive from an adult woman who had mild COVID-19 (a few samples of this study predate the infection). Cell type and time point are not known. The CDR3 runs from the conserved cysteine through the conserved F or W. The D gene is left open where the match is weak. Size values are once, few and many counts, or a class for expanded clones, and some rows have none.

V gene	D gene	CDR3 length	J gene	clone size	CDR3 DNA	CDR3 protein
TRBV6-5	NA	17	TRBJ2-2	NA	TGTGCCAGCAGCACTAAGATCAGCCCCCCGAACACCGGGGAGCTGTTTTTT	CASSTKISPPNTGELFF
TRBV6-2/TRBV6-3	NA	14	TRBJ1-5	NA	TGTGCCAGCAGTTGGGCGGCCGGGGGTCAGCCCCAGCATTTT	CASSWAAGGQPQHF
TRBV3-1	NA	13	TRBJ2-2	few	TGTGCCAGCAGCCCCTTTAGGGCCGGGGAGCTGTTTTTT	CASSPFRAGELFF
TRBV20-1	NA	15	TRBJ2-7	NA	TGCAGTGCTGCCCCTAGGGGAAGGGGGACCTACGAGCAGTACTTC	CSAAPRGRGTYEQYF
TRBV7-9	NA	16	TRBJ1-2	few	TGTGCCAGCAGCTTAGATGTGGGGGGGCCCAACTATGGCTACACCTTC	CASSLDVGGPNYGYTF
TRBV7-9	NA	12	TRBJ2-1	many	TGTGCCAGCAGCTGGGATTACAATGAGCAGTTCTTC	CASSWDYNEQFF
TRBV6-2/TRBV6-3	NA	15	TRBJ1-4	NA	TGTGCCAGCAGTTACAGAGGTCGGCCGAATGAAAAACTGTTTTTT	CASSYRGRPNEKLFF
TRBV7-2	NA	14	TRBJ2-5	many	TGTGCCAGCAGCTCCTTTTCGGGAGTGGAGACCCAGTACTTC	CASSSFSGVETQYF
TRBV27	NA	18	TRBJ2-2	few	TGTGCCAGCAGCAAAACCCTGATCGGACAGTTGAACACCGGGGAGCTGTTTTTT	CASSKTLIGQLNTGELFF
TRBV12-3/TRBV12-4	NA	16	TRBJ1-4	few	TGTGCCAGCAGTTTAAGGCCTACTTCAACTAATGAAAAACTGTTTTTT	CASSLRPTSTNEKLFF
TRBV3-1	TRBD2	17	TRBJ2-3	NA	TGTGCCAGCAGCCCCGGACTAGCGGGGGGGCCTGGAGATACGCAGTATTTT	CASSPGLAGGPGDTQYF
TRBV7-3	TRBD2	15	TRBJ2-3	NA	TGTGCCAGCAGCCCCCGTGGTAGCGGGGCAGATACGCAGTATTTT	CASSPRGSGADTQYF
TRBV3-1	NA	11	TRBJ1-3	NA	TGTGCCAGCAGAGGTGGAAACACCATATATTTT	CASRGGNTIYF
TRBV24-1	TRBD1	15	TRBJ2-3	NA	TGTGCCACCAGTGATCCGGGGACAGGGACCGATACGCAGTATTTT	CATSDPGTGTDTQYF
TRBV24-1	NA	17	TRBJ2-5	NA	TGTGCCACCAGTGATTTGCACTACGGGGAGTATTCGGAGACCCAGTACTTC	CATSDLHYGEYSETQYF
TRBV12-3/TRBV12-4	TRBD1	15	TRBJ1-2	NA	TGTGCCAGCAGCCGAACGGACAGGGCTAACTTTGGCTACACCTTC	CASSRTDRANFGYTF
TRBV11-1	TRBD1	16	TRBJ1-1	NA	TGTGCCAGCAGCCCCGGGACAGGAACACAGGGCACTGAAGCTTTCTTT	CASSPGTGTQGTEAFF
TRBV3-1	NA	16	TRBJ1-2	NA	TGTGCCAGCAGCCAAGAAACAGAGGCAGGGAATGATGGCTACACCTTC	CASSQETEAGNDGYTF
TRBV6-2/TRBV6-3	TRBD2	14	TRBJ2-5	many	TGTGCCAGCAGCTCTCTAGCGGGAGTGGAGACCCAGTACTTC	CASSSLAGVETQYF
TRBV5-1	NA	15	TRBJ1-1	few	TGCGCCAGCAGCCTCACAGAAGGCATGAACACTGAAGCTTTCTTT	CASSLTEGMNTEAFF
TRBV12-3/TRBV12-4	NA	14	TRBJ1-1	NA	TGTGCCAGCAGCTTCGACGGACTGAACACTGAAGCTTTCTTT	CASSFDGLNTEAFF
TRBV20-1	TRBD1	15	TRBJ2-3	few	TGCAGTGCTAAAAGGACAGGGAAAATCACAGATACGCAGTATTTT	CSAKRTGKITDTQYF
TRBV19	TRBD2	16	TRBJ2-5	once	TGTGCCAGTAGTGTCCGGACTAGCGGGAGTTATGAGACCCAGTACTTC	CASSVRTSGSYETQYF
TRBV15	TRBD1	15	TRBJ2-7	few	TGTGCCACCAGCAGAGGTTCGGCAGGGGGCAACGAGCAGTACTTC	CATSRGSAGGNEQYF
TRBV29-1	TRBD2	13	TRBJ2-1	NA	TGCAGCTGCGCGGGCGGGAGGCTGGATGAGCAGTTCTTC	CSCAGGRLDEQFF
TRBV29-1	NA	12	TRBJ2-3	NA	TGCAGCGTTGGGCCCTCACCAGATACGCAGTATTTT	CSVGPSPDTQYF
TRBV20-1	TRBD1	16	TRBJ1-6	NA	TGCAGTGCTTGGACAGGGCTAAGGAGTGATAATTCACCCCTCCACTTT	CSAWTGLRSDNSPLHF
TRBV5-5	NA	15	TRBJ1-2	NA	TGTGCCAGCAGCCCCCAGTACGGGCCTTCCTATGGCTACACCTTC	CASSPQYGPSYGYTF
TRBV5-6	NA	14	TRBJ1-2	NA	TGTGCCAGCAGCTTCTCATTGGCGACCTATGGCTACACCTTC	CASSFSLATYGYTF
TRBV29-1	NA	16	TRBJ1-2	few	TGCAGCGTTCTCGGAAAAGAAGCGCACCGGGACTATGGCTACACCTTC	CSVLGKEAHRDYGYTF
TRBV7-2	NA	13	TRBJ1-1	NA	TGTGCCACACTTCCGGGGATGAACACTGAAGCTTTCTTT	CATLPGMNTEAFF
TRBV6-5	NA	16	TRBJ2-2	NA	TGTGCCAGCAGTCTCTCAGGGCCGAAGTTTGCCGGGGAGCTGTTTTTT	CASSLSGPKFAGELFF
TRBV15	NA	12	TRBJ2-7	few	TGTGCCACCAGCAGGGGAAGGGCGGAGCAGTACTTC	CATSRGRAEQYF
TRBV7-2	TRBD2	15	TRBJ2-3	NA	TGTGCCAGCAGCTCACTAGCGGGAGTTTCAGATACGCAGTATTTT	CASSSLAGVSDTQYF
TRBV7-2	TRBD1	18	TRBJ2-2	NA	TGTGCCAGCAGCGTTAGGCGACAGGGGGCATCGAACACCGGGGAGCTGTTTTTT	CASSVRRQGASNTGELFF